A selection of T cell receptor beta chains follows, all from one sample in a study of Ad26.COV2.S vaccination and SARS-CoV-2 variants. The method was immunoSEQ multiplex PCR; TCRdb's version includes in-frame clones alone and lacks a portion of them. The sample has about 400,000 clones; more than 85% are singletons. Specimen: peripheral blood, collected in a trial of Ad26.COV2.S vaccine versus placebo. Every receptor here comes from a person between 18 and 65 years old who received the Ad26.COV2.S COVID-19 vaccine or a placebo. Both conserved end residues are part of each CDR3. D genes are given only for firm matches. A row's size may be missing; if present it is once, few, many or a size class.

V gene	J gene	D gene	clone size	CDR3 DNA	CDR3 protein
TRBV4-1	TRBJ2-2	TRBD1	-	TGCGCCAGCAGCCAACCGGGACAGGGGGTGACCGGGGAGCTGTTTTTT	CASSQPGQGVTGELFF
TRBV11-3	TRBJ2-3	TRBD1	-	TGTGCCAGCAGAAATTACAGGACAGGGGGCTCTTGGACAGATACGCAGTATTTT	CASRNYRTGGSWTDTQYF
TRBV6-5	TRBJ1-2	-	-	TGTGCCAGCAGCCGTACAGGGAGCAACTATGGCTACACCTTC	CASSRTGSNYGYTF
TRBV18	TRBJ1-1	-	-	TGTGCCAGCTCACCCGGACAGAACACTGAAGCTTTCTTT	CASSPGQNTEAFF
TRBV6-2/TRBV6-3	TRBJ2-7	-	-	TGTGCCAGCAGTCCAACAACCTACGAGCAGTACTTC	CASSPTTYEQYF
TRBV2	TRBJ1-5	-	-	TGTGCCAGCGTCTTAAAGAGCAATCAGCCCCAGCATTTT	CASVLKSNQPQHF
TRBV2	TRBJ2-3	-	-	TGTGCCAGCGGCAGACAGGTCACAGATACGCAGTATTTT	CASGRQVTDTQYF
TRBV6-6	TRBJ1-2	-	-	TGTGCCAGCAGCATTCAAAGGGTAGACTATGGCTACACCTTC	CASSIQRVDYGYTF
TRBV5-4	TRBJ1-2	-	once	TGTGCCAGCAGCTTGAGGGAACCCGCCCACTATGGCTACACCTTC	CASSLREPAHYGYTF
TRBV19	TRBJ2-2	-	-	TGTGCCAGTAACGGAGGTTACACCGGGGAGCTGTTTTTT	CASNGGYTGELFF
TRBV5-1	TRBJ2-3	-	-	TGCGCCAGCAGCTTGGTTCCGGGGCCAGATACGCAGTATTTT	CASSLVPGPDTQYF
TRBV6-1	TRBJ2-6	-	-	TGTGCCTGCTCATCCTTTTGGGCTGGGGCCAACGTCCTGACTTTC	CACSSFWAGANVLTF
TRBV7-2	TRBJ1-2	-	-	TGTGCCAGCAGCGCCGGACCCGGGTTTAGCTACACCTTC	CASSAGPGFSYTF
TRBV27	TRBJ1-4	-	-	TGTGCCAGCAGTTCCCCCAGGACGGATGAAAAACTGTTTTTT	CASSSPRTDEKLFF
TRBV7-8	TRBJ1-5	-	few	TGTGCCAGCAGCTTAGAGCGCCGTCAGCCCCAGCATTTT	CASSLERRQPQHF
TRBV19	TRBJ1-5	-	-	TGTGCCAGTAGTATTAGCAGGGGAGGCAATCAGCCCCAGCATTTT	CASSISRGGNQPQHF
TRBV19	TRBJ2-6	-	few	TGTGCCAGTAGCCCCTTCGGGCGAGGGGCCAACGTCCTGACTTTC	CASSPFGRGANVLTF
TRBV6-5	TRBJ1-4	TRBD1	-	TGTGCCAGCAGTTACTCAGCCGGGACAGGGGTTGAAAAACTGTTTTTT	CASSYSAGTGVEKLFF
TRBV19	TRBJ2-2	TRBD1	-	TGTGCCAGTAGTATGCCGGGACAGACCGCGAACACCGGGGAGCTGTTTTTT	CASSMPGQTANTGELFF
TRBV27	TRBJ2-6	-	-	TGTGCCAGCAGTTTATTGCAGGCTGGGGCCAACGTCCTGACTTTC	CASSLLQAGANVLTF
TRBV7-2	TRBJ2-3	-	-	TGTGCCAGCAGCAACCGAGTTAGCGCAGATACGCAGTATTTT	CASSNRVSADTQYF
TRBV7-9	TRBJ1-2	TRBD1	-	TGTGCCAGCAGCTTTGACAGGGGGAGAGGCTACACCTTC	CASSFDRGRGYTF
TRBV7-9	TRBJ2-7	-	-	TGTGCCAGCAGTCTCGCAGGTCAAGGCTACGAGCAGTACTTC	CASSLAGQGYEQYF
TRBV3-1/TRBV3-2	TRBJ1-6	-	-	TGTGCCAGCAGCCAGGGAGGGGAAAATTCACCCCTCCACTTT	CASSQGGENSPLHF
TRBV25-1	TRBJ2-2	-	-	TGTGCCAGCAGTGTATCCGGGAACCTAGGCACCGGGGAGCTGTTTTTT	CASSVSGNLGTGELFF
TRBV6-6	TRBJ1-1	TRBD1	-	TGTGCCAGCAGTCAGCCGACAGGGGAAGCTTTCTTT	CASSQPTGEAFF
TRBV7-9	TRBJ1-2	TRBD1	-	TGTGCCAGCAGCATGGACAGGGCATACTATGGCTACACCTTC	CASSMDRAYYGYTF
TRBV10-2	TRBJ2-7	TRBD1	-	TGCGCCAGCAGTGACCATGACAGGGGGCGCCCTTACGAGCAGTACTTC	CASSDHDRGRPYEQYF
TRBV18	TRBJ2-5	TRBD2	-	TGTGCCAGCTCACCAGACCTAGCGGGGTGGGAGACCCAGTACTTC	CASSPDLAGWETQYF
TRBV21-1	TRBJ2-7	-	few	TGTGCCAGCAGCGGAGGGGGCTCGAACGAGCAGTACTTC	CASSGGGSNEQYF
TRBV2	TRBJ1-2	-	-	TGTGCCAGCAGTGATATTGACAGCCTTCCCCTTATCTATGGCTACACCTTC	CASSDIDSLPLIYGYTF
TRBV2	TRBJ2-6	TRBD1	-	TGTGCCAGCAGCTCAGGCACCGGGACAGGGGAAGCTGGGGCCAACGTCCTGACTTTC	CASSSGTGTGEAGANVLTF
TRBV30	TRBJ2-3	-	-	TGTGCCTGGAGTCAGCTTGGGCCCGGAGATACGCAGTATTTT	CAWSQLGPGDTQYF
TRBV7-6	TRBJ2-3	-	-	TGTGCCAGCAGCTTACGGGTCGCTAGCACAGATACGCAGTATTTT	CASSLRVASTDTQYF
TRBV9	TRBJ2-3	TRBD2	-	TGTGCCAGCAGCGTAGCGGGACTAGCGGGGGGGACCACAGATACGCAGTATTTT	CASSVAGLAGGTTDTQYF
TRBV7-9	TRBJ1-1	TRBD1	-	TGTGCCAGCAGCCCCGGGACAGGGCAGGTGAGCGACACTGAAGCTTTCTTT	CASSPGTGQVSDTEAFF
TRBV6-5	TRBJ1-5	-	-	TGTGCCAGCAGTCCCGAGAAGGGTCAGCCCCAGCATTTT	CASSPEKGQPQHF
TRBV27	TRBJ2-3	-	-	TGTGCCAGCAGTTTTCTGGGGCGCTCCGCAGATACGCAGTATTTT	CASSFLGRSADTQYF
TRBV6-5	TRBJ1-1	-	-	TGTGCCAGCAGTTCCAGGGTCAAAACTGAAGCTTTCTTT	CASSSRVKTEAFF
TRBV19	TRBJ1-5	-	-	TGTGCCAGTACCCCGGGACCCCGACGGGGGCAGCCCCAGCATTTT	CASTPGPRRGQPQHF
TRBV19	TRBJ1-1	-	-	TGTGCCAGTAGTATCAAAACATCGAACACTGAAGCTTTCTTT	CASSIKTSNTEAFF
TRBV27	TRBJ1-2	-	-	TGTGCCAGCAGTTTGGGGCAGGGCTATGGCTACACCTTC	CASSLGQGYGYTF
TRBV4-1	TRBJ1-1	-	-	TGCGCCAGCAGCCTTAGTAGGAGTGAAGCTTTCTTT	CASSLSRSEAFF
TRBV6-5	TRBJ2-7	-	-	TGTGCCAGCAGTTACATGCAGGGAAGGAGAGCCTACGAGCAGTACTTC	CASSYMQGRRAYEQYF
TRBV5-1	TRBJ1-1	-	-	TGCGCCAGCAGCTTTTGGTCCAGGGAAGCTTTCTTT	CASSFWSREAFF
TRBV29-1	TRBJ1-1	-	-	TGCAGCGTGACGAGTTCTTTTACTGAAGCTTTCTTT	CSVTSSFTEAFF
TRBV27	TRBJ1-2	-	-	TGTGCCAGCAGCCAGGGGATCCACGGCTACACCTTC	CASSQGIHGYTF
TRBV19	TRBJ1-1	TRBD1	-	TGTGCCAGTAGTATGGACAGGGAGACGGTAGCGGCTTTCTTT	CASSMDRETVAAFF
TRBV10-1	TRBJ2-6	TRBD1	-	TGCGCCAGCGGCGGGGACAGGGGCTTTGGGGCCAACGTCCTGACTTTC	CASGGDRGFGANVLTF
TRBV9	TRBJ2-5	-	once	TGTGCCAGCAGCTCTCCCAGCGCGGAGACCCAGTACTTC	CASSSPSAETQYF
TRBV4-1	TRBJ1-1	-	-	TGCGCCAGCAGCCGCCCCGGAAGGAACACTGAAGCTTTCTTT	CASSRPGRNTEAFF
TRBV6-5	TRBJ1-1	TRBD1	few	TGTGCCAGCAGTCGGGACAGGGGATCGACCACTGAAGCTTTCTTT	CASSRDRGSTTEAFF
TRBV6-2/TRBV6-3	TRBJ1-2	TRBD1	-	TGTGCCAGCAGCCTGTTAGAGGGGGCGAGCTATGGCTACACCTTC	CASSLLEGASYGYTF
TRBV5-1	TRBJ2-3	-	-	TGCGCCAGCAGCTTCACCCCTCAGGGGGCGGGGGAGGCAGATACGCAGTATTTT	CASSFTPQGAGEADTQYF